The rows below give T cell receptor beta chains drawn from one sample of a study of T cell changes during pregnancy in multiple sclerosis. Repertoires were generated with immunoSEQ multiplex PCR, while TCRdb's copy carries only in-frame clones and drops some. The table lists roughly 48,000 clones, more than 85% of them singletons, with over 4.5% in the top ten. The material sequenced was CD8+ T cells from peripheral blood mononuclear cells, taken in the first trimester of pregnancy. Every receptor here comes from a female donor with multiple sclerosis, enrolled in a pregnancy study. CDR3s include the opening cysteine and the closing phenylalanine or tryptophan. The order of the fields is D gene, J gene, clone size, V gene, CDR3 DNA, CDR3 protein. The D gene is left open where the match is weak. For some rows the clone size is stated as once, few or many, or as a class when expanded; others skip it.

TRBD1,TRBJ1-1,.,TRBV5-1,TGCGCCAGCAGCCCCCGGGACAGGGGGCAGGGTGAAGCTTTCTTT,CASSPRDRGQGEAFF
TRBD1,TRBJ1-4,.,TRBV2,TGTGCCAGCCGACCCTCAGGGGGCCATGAAAAACTGTTTTTT,CASRPSGGHEKLFF
.,TRBJ2-1,.,TRBV19,TGTGCCAGTAGCCACGACGGGAGCTCCTACAATGAGCAGTTCTTC,CASSHDGSSYNEQFF
.,TRBJ2-1,.,TRBV7-2,TGTGCCAGCACCGAAACGGGACTCGGTGTTGAGCAGTTCTTC,CASTETGLGVEQFF
.,TRBJ2-7,.,TRBV30,TGTGCCTGGAGTGTGGGGCTAGGGGTTTACGAGCAGTACTTC,CAWSVGLGVYEQYF
.,TRBJ1-2,.,TRBV27,TGTGCCAGCGGGCAGAGAAACCTCTATGGCTACACCTTC,CASGQRNLYGYTF
.,TRBJ2-1,.,TRBV6-4,TGTGCCAGCAGTGACCGGTACAATGAGCAGTTCTTC,CASSDRYNEQFF
.,TRBJ2-1,.,TRBV13,TGTGCCAGCAGCTTAGACCCCAGCTCCTACAATGAGCAGTTCTTC,CASSLDPSSYNEQFF
.,TRBJ2-7,.,TRBV27,TGTGCCAGCAGTCCAGGACTCTCCTACGAGCAGTACTTC,CASSPGLSYEQYF
TRBD2,TRBJ2-1,.,TRBV27,TGTGCCAGCCGAGGACTAGCCAATGAGCAGTTCTTC,CASRGLANEQFF
TRBD2,TRBJ2-7,few,TRBV27,TGTGCCAGCAGTCAGGGACTAGCGGGATACGAGCAGTACTTC,CASSQGLAGYEQYF
TRBD1,TRBJ2-3,.,TRBV27,TGTGCCAGCGGGACAGGGTTAACAGATACGCAGTATTTT,CASGTGLTDTQYF
TRBD1,TRBJ1-3,.,TRBV5-8,TGTGCCAGCAGCCCGCCAAACAGGGGGAGTCGCACCATATATTTT,CASSPPNRGSRTIYF
.,TRBJ2-2,.,TRBV21-1,TGTGCCAGCAGCAAAGTGGAGAATGGGGGGAGCGGGAAAAGGGCCGGGGAGCTGTTTTTT,CASSKVENGGSGKRAGELFF
TRBD1,TRBJ1-1,once,TRBV5-5,TGTGCCAGCAGCTCAAACAGGGGGCCCGGCACTGAAGCTTTCTTT,CASSSNRGPGTEAFF